The 7 T cell receptor beta chains below come from one sample, sequenced in a study of CD8+ T cells in alopecia areata. Extracted RNA was reverse transcribed into cDNA, the sequencing template. Clones were read by immunoSEQ multiplex PCR, and TCRdb kept only the in-frame ones, dropping some. The table includes 150,000 to 250,000 clones, 60% to 70% detected once. Treatment specified: oral pan-JAK inhibitor, 5-10 mg twice daily. The starting material was CD4+ T cells sorted from blood, obtained at week 4, from a patient treated with tofacitinib. These receptor sequences come from a human donor with alopecia areata.

V gene TRBV7-8 combines with J gene TRBJ2-2; D possibly corresponds to TRBD1 (5 bases). The V end was cut by 1 base, the J end by 0 bases, with 9 bases between. From germline, CDR1 is SGHVS and CDR2 FQNEAQ. The CDR3 totals 16 residues. The CDR3 protein is CASSLVARANTGELFF. DNA of the CDR3: TGTGCCAGCAGCTTAGTAGCCAGGGCGAACACCGGGGAGCTGTTTTTT. Using reference TRBV7-8 and TRBJ2-2 for the parts outside the CDR3, the full variable domain is GAGVSQSPRYKVAKRGQDVALRCDPISGHVSLFWYQQALGQGPEFLTYFQNEAQLDKSGLPSDRFFAERPEGSVSTLKIQRTQQEDSAVYLCASSLVARANTGELFFGEGSRLTVL.

There are a few counts of this clone. This chain links TRBV5-6 with TRBJ2-7; D gene unclear. The V end lost 4 bases, the J end lost 5 bases, and 13 bases lay between the germline ends. Germline lookup yields CDR1 SGHDT and CDR2 YYEEEE. The CDR3 spans 13 residues. The CDR3 is CASSRPPVHEQYF. The DNA of the CDR3 is TGTGCCAGCAGCCGACCCCCGGTCCACGAGCAGTACTTC.

The V gene is TRBV25-1, the J gene TRBJ1-5; no clear D. Trimming pared 11 bases from V and 4 bases from J, leaving 6 bases between. The CDR3 contains 10 residues. Per the germline V gene, CDR1 is MGHDK and CDR2 is SYGVNS. The CDR3 here is CAGDNQPQHF. In DNA, the CDR3 is TGTGCCGGGGATAATCAGCCCCAGCATTTT.

In this sample, this clone turned up a few times. At the DNA level, this CDR3 is encoded by other sequences in the same sample as well. The J gene is TRBJ2-7, the V gene TRBV18; no definite D call. CDR3 length: 12 residues. Germline V gene sequence: CDR1 KGHSH, CDR2 LQKENI. Trimming removed 8 bases from V and 4 bases from J, with 12 bases in between. CDR3 sequence (DNA): TGTGCCAGCAGTCCCTTAGGTTACGAGCAGTACTTC. Amino acid sequence: CASSPLGYEQYF.

This clone was seen only a few times. The chain joins TRBV5-1 to TRBJ2-7; no definite D call. Trimming left V 0 bases short and J 2 bases short, with 9 bases between. Germline loops: CDR1 SGHRS, CDR2 YFSETQ. This CDR3 is 14 amino acids long. The CDR3 coding sequence is TGCGCCAGCAGCTTGGATCCTGGGGCCTACGAGCAGTACTTC. Amino acids: CASSLDPGAYEQYF.

V and J are TRBV30 and TRBJ1-1, with D hard to call. Germline assignment: CDR1 GTSNPN and CDR2 SVGIG (reference sequence). The V end lost 1 base, the J end lost 9 bases, and 9 bases lay between the germline ends. This CDR3 has 11 residues. CDR3 protein: CAWSDGKKAFF. The CDR3 nucleotides read TGTGCCTGGAGTGACGGCAAAAAAGCTTTCTTT.

This chain joins TRBV5-1 and TRBJ2-1; TRBD2 matches 9 bases. Germline CDR1 SGHRS, CDR2 YFSETQ. The CDR3 runs to 16 residues. V lost 1 base to trimming and J lost 6 bases; unmatched junction nucleotides: 8. This CDR3 is CASSLLGGGATNEQFF. The CDR3 coding sequence is TGCGCCAGCAGCTTGTTAGGCGGGGGGGCCACCAATGAGCAGTTCTTC.